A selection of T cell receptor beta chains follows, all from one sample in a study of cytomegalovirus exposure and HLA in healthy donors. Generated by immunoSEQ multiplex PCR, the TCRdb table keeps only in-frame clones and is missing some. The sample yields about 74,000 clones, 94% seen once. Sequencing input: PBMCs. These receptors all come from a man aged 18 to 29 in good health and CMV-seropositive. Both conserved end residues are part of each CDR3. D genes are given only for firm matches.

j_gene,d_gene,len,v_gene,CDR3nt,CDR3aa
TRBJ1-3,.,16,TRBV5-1,TGCGCCAGCAGCTTGGCAGGGGCAGGCGCGGGAAACACCATATATTTT,CASSLAGAGAGNTIYF
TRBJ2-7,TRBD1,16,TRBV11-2,TGTGCCAGCAGCTTAGGCGCGACAGGGGATATCTACGAGCAGTACTTC,CASSLGATGDIYEQYF
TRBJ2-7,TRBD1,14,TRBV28,TGTGCCACCGTGGGTATGGGACAGGTTTTTATGGTGTACTTC,CATVGMGQVFMVYF
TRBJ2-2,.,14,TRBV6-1,TGTGCCAGCAGCCCGGGCGGGGTCACCGGGGAGCTGTTTTTT,CASSPGGVTGELFF
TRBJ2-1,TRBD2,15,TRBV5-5,TGTGCCAGCAGCTTGGTAGCGGGAGGGCCGGGTGAGCAGTTCTTC,CASSLVAGGPGEQFF
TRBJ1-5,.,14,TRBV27,TGTGCCAGCAGTTTAAGGCAGACTGGGCAGCCCCAGCATTTT,CASSLRQTGQPQHF
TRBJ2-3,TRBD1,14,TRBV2,TGTGCCAGCAGTTATCGACAGGGGGCAGATACGCAGTATTTT,CASSYRQGADTQYF
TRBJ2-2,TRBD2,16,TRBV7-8,TGTGCCAGCAGCTTTGGGACTAGGGACCCCTTCGTGGAGCTGTTTTTT,CASSFGTRDPFVELFF
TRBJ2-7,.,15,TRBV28,TGTGCCACCTCAAACGCTGTGGACAATCTTTACGAGCAGTACTTC,CATSNAVDNLYEQYF
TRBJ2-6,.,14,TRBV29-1,TGCAGCGTTGAAGCCCCGTCTGGGGCCAACGTCCTGACTTTC,CSVEAPSGANVLTF
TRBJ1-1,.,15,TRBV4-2,TGTGCCAGCAGCCAAGATCGGTTTCGGGACACTGAAGCTTTCTTT,CASSQDRFRDTEAFF
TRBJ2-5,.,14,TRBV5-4,TGTGCCAGCAGCTGGGGACAATGGGGAGAGACCCAGTACTTC,CASSWGQWGETQYF
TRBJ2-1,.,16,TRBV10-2,TGCGCCAGCAGTGAGGAGGGCGGAAGATTTTACAATGAGCAGTTCTTC,CASSEEGGRFYNEQFF
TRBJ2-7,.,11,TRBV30,TGTGCCTGGAGTCGGACTCACGAGCAGTACTTC,CAWSRTHEQYF
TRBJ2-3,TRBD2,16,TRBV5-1,TGCGCCAGCAGCTCAACTAGCGGGAGAGGGGCAGATACGCAGTATTTT,CASSSTSGRGADTQYF
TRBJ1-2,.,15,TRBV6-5,TGTGCCAGCAGTATGCATGAACAGGGATCCTATGGCTACACCTTC,CASSMHEQGSYGYTF
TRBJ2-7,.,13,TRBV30,TGTGCCTGGAAAGGAGGGCTTCCTTGGGAGCAGTACTTC,CAWKGGLPWEQYF
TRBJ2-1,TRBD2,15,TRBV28,TGTGCCAGCAGGGGTACTAGCGGGAGTAAGGGTGAGCAGTTCTTC,CASRGTSGSKGEQFF
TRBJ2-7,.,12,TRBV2,TGTGCCAGCAGCCTGGGTTTCGGGGAGCAGTACTTC,CASSLGFGEQYF
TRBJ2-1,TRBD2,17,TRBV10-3,TGTGCCATCAGTCCAAATCCCACTAGCGGGATCTACAATGAGCAGTTCTTC,CAISPNPTSGIYNEQFF
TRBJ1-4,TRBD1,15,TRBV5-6,TGTGCCAGCAGCTGGGACAGGGGGTATGATGAAAAACTGTTTTTT,CASSWDRGYDEKLFF
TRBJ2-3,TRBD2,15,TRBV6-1,TGTGCCAGCAGTGAAGGTTGGGCAGGGAGGGAGATGGAGTATTTT,CASSEGWAGREMEYF